A selection of T cell receptor beta chains follows, all from one sample in a study of identical twins. A single record per CDR3 protein comes from TCRdb applying MiXCR to the 5' RACE reads. Among 1.5 million or so distinct CDR3 sequences, about 30% were seen once, and the ten largest hold more than 0.25%. Sequencing was performed on cord blood. These receptors all come from a newborn girl in good health. CDR3s include the opening cysteine and the closing phenylalanine or tryptophan. D genes are given only for firm matches. Only some rows state a clone size, as once, few, many or a class for expanded clones.

>TRBV28|NA|TRBJ2-5|many|13
CAESPTWGETQYF
TGTGCCGAATCGCCCACATGGGGAGAGACCCAGTACTTC
>TRBV28|NA|TRBJ2-1|NA|16
CASSLYRPGSYNEQFF
TGTGCCAGCAGTTTATACCGGCCTGGTTCCTACAATGAGCAGTTCTTC
>TRBV27|NA|TRBJ1-1|NA|13
CATHGKLNTEAFF
TGTGCCACCCACGGGAAACTGAACACTGAAGCTTTCTTT
>TRBV9|TRBD1|TRBJ2-4|once|18
CASSVDPAGGYAIYEQSF
TGTGCCAGCAGCGTAGACCCAGCAGGGGGCTACGCAATTTACGAGCAGTCCTTC
>TRBV6-5|NA|TRBJ1-4|many|14
CASSSRRANEKLFF
TGTGCCAGCAGTTCTCGTCGGGCTAATGAAAAACTGTTTTTT
>TRBV27|NA|TRBJ2-7|NA|13
CASSLSADHEQYF
TGTGCCAGCAGTTTATCCGCGGACCACGAGCAGTACTTC
>TRBV3-1|TRBD2|TRBJ2-5|few|18
CASSQDGTSGAWRETQYF
TGTGCCAGCAGCCAAGATGGGACTAGCGGGGCCTGGAGAGAGACCCAGTACTTC
>TRBV28|NA|TRBJ2-7|NA|15
CASSQSLAGVYEQYF
TGTGCCAGCAGCCAGAGCTTAGCAGGGGTCTACGAGCAGTACTTC
>TRBV3-1|NA|TRBJ2-4|NA|11
CACSQGNRGYF
TGTGCCTGCAGCCAAGGAAACCGGGGGTACTTC
>TRBV6-6|NA|TRBJ1-4|NA|17
CASSYSMVSRVGEKLFF
TGTGCCAGCAGTTACTCGATGGTGTCCAGGGTAGGCGAAAAACTGTTTTTT
>TRBV23-1|TRBD2|TRBJ2-7|NA|16
CASSHRASGSSYEQYF
TGCGCCAGCAGTCACAGGGCTAGCGGGAGCTCCTACGAGCAGTACTTC
>TRBV20-1|NA|TRBJ1-2|NA|16
CSARIGGERTNYGYTF
TGCAGTGCTAGAATTGGGGGGGAGCGAACCAACTATGGCTACACCTTC
>TRBV27|NA|TRBJ2-7|many|13
CASSLRPEGEQYF
TGTGCCAGCAGTTTAAGACCAGAGGGCGAGCAGTACTTC
>TRBV20-1|NA|TRBJ2-1|NA|16
CSARDFDRPSYNEQFF
TGCAGTGCTAGAGATTTCGACCGTCCCTCCTACAATGAGCAGTTCTTC
>TRBV29-1|TRBD1|TRBJ2-7|few|15
CSVAVLTGFSYEQYF
TGCAGCGTTGCCGTATTGACAGGGTTCTCCTACGAGCAGTACTTC
>TRBV29-1|TRBD1|TRBJ2-7|NA|14
CSIELRTGGYEQYF
TGCAGCATTGAATTGCGGACAGGCGGCTACGAGCAGTACTTC
>TRBV10-1|NA|TRBJ2-1|NA|12
CASSEFGETQFF
TGCGCCAGCAGTGAATTCGGGGAGACCCAGTTCTTC
>TRBV7-2|TRBD2|TRBJ2-1|NA|15
CASSLAGLVSHEQFF
TGTGCCAGCAGCTTAGCGGGACTAGTCTCACATGAGCAGTTCTTC
>TRBV28|NA|TRBJ2-1|NA|15
CASSLGDGDYNEQFF
TGTGCCAGCAGTTTGGGGGACGGGGACTACAATGAGCAGTTCTTC
>TRBV5-1|NA|TRBJ2-7|NA|12
CASSPIGVEQYF
TGCGCCAGCAGCCCGATTGGGGTAGAGCAGTACTTC
>TRBV5-1|TRBD2|TRBJ2-2|NA|18
CASGSPRTSGRRVGELFF
TGCGCCAGCGGCTCCCCCCGGACTAGCGGGAGAAGAGTCGGGGAGCTGTTTTTT
>TRBV20-1|TRBD2|TRBJ2-7|NA|14
CSASPSGVVYEQYF
TGCAGTGCTAGCCCTAGCGGGGTAGTCTACGAGCAGTACTTC
>TRBV5-1|TRBD1|TRBJ1-6|few|17
CASSLLGRQGVNSPLHF
TGCGCCAGCAGCTTGTTGGGAAGACAGGGAGTCAATTCACCCCTCCACTTT
>TRBV4-1|NA|TRBJ2-1|few|12
CASSQIASPRFF
TGCGCCAGCAGCCAAATCGCTAGCCCAAGGTTCTTC
>TRBV3-1|NA|TRBJ1-2|NA|16
CASSQDVTWIIHGYTF
TGTGCCAGCAGCCAAGATGTGACATGGATAATCCATGGCTACACCTTC
>TRBV21-1|NA|TRBJ2-5|few|15
CASSNRFVSQETQYF
TGTGCCAGCAGCAACCGCTTCGTTTCTCAAGAGACCCAGTACTTC
>TRBV20-1|NA|TRBJ1-5|NA|14
CSGLQAHSNQPQHF
TGCAGTGGCCTACAGGCGCATAGCAATCAGCCCCAGCATTTT
>TRBV6-5|NA|TRBJ2-1|NA|13
CATTRTVPYEQFF
TGTGCCACCACCCGGACAGTTCCCTACGAGCAGTTCTTC
>TRBV20-1|NA|TRBJ2-5|few|16
CSVNPPVGPHLGEQYF
TGCAGTGTTAACCCCCCCGTGGGTCCACATCTAGGGGAGCAGTACTTC
>TRBV20-1|TRBD2|TRBJ2-5|NA|14
CSAWTRRSYNEQYF
TGCAGTGCTTGGACTAGAAGGTCCTACAATGAGCAGTACTTC
>TRBV3-1|NA|TRBJ1-4|NA|15
CASSQANGPNEKLFF
TGTGCCAGCAGCCAAGCGAACGGACCTAATGAAAAACTGTTTTTT
>TRBV27|TRBD1|TRBJ1-3|once|14
CASSGQGAGNTIYF
TGTGCCAGCAGTGGACAGGGGGCCGGAAACACCATATATTTT
>TRBV4-2|TRBD2|TRBJ2-3|NA|17
CASSQSAGGPGRDTQYF
TGTGCCAGCAGCCAAAGTGCGGGGGGGCCAGGACGAGATACGCAGTATTTT
>TRBV12-3/TRBV12-4|TRBD2|TRBJ2-5|many|17
CASSRGLAGGLQETQYF
TGTGCCAGCAGCAGAGGACTAGCGGGAGGATTACAAGAGACCCAGTACTTC
>TRBV5-1|NA|TRBJ2-1|many|11
CASSLVDKQFF
TGCGCCAGCAGCTTGGTCGATAAGCAGTTCTTC
>TRBV6-2/TRBV6-3|NA|TRBJ2-7|NA|14
CASSLTEIAYEQYF
TGTGCCAGCAGTTTGACGGAAATCGCCTACGAGCAGTACTTC
>TRBV29-1|TRBD2|TRBJ2-5|few|16
CSVAGAASGSVDEQYF
TGCAGCGTTGCGGGGGCGGCTAGCGGGAGTGTGGATGAGCAGTACTTC
>TRBV5-1|TRBD2|TRBJ2-1|few|17
CASSPLVAGGSYNEQFF
TGCGCCAGCAGCCCCCTAGTAGCGGGAGGTTCCTACAATGAGCAGTTCTTC
>TRBV24-1|NA|TRBJ1-2|few|12
CATSDWADGYTF
TGTGCCACCAGTGATTGGGCTGATGGCTACACCTTC
>TRBV20-1|NA|TRBJ1-1|few|12
CSARVRGVRAFF
TGCAGTGCTAGAGTGAGGGGGGTAAGGGCTTTCTTT
>TRBV14|NA|TRBJ2-1|few|16
CASSQDFRGLRNEQFF
TGTGCCAGCAGCCAAGATTTCCGGGGGCTAAGGAATGAGCAGTTCTTC
>TRBV4-2|TRBD1|TRBJ1-1|few|15
CASSQSTGGSAEAFF
TGTGCCAGCAGCCAATCGACAGGGGGCAGCGCTGAAGCTTTCTTT
>TRBV7-2|TRBD2|TRBJ2-1|NA|16
CASSLVRLAGVNEQFF
TGTGCCAGCAGCTTAGTACGCCTAGCGGGGGTCAATGAGCAGTTCTTC
>TRBV6-5|NA|TRBJ2-2|few|16
CASSYSVIGNTGELFF
TGTGCCAGCAGTTACTCGGTAATAGGCAACACCGGGGAGCTGTTTTTT
>TRBV28|NA|TRBJ2-7|NA|17
CASSLGIGGWGTYEQYF
TGTGCCAGCAGTTTAGGGATCGGGGGTTGGGGGACCTACGAGCAGTACTTC
>TRBV18|TRBD2|TRBJ2-3|NA|17
CASSPGLSGRAADTQYF
TGTGCCAGCTCACCGGGCCTTAGCGGGAGGGCCGCAGATACGCAGTATTTT
>TRBV5-1|NA|TRBJ1-6|NA|15
CASSSDAQGGSPLHF
TGCGCCAGCAGCTCTGATGCACAGGGTGGGTCACCCCTCCACTTT
>TRBV5-6|TRBD2|TRBJ2-7|few|15
CASSFGAGGFLEQYF
TGTGCCAGCAGCTTTGGGGCGGGAGGTTTTCTCGAGCAGTACTTC
>TRBV6-4|NA|TRBJ2-1|few|15
CASSDSVPKYNEQFF
TGTGCCAGCAGTGACTCGGTACCTAAATACAATGAGCAGTTCTTC
>TRBV20-1|NA|TRBJ1-1|few|12
CSAKDGRAEAFF
TGCAGTGCTAAAGACGGAAGGGCTGAAGCTTTCTTT
>TRBV7-9|TRBD1|TRBJ2-4|NA|16
CASSLEGQGAYNIQYF
TGTGCCAGCAGCTTAGAGGGACAGGGGGCTTATAACATTCAGTACTTC
>TRBV12-3/TRBV12-4|NA|TRBJ2-6|few|15
CASSPVGAGANVLTF
TGTGCCAGCAGTCCGGTTGGGGCTGGGGCCAACGTCCTGACTTTC
>TRBV4-1|NA|TRBJ1-2|NA|17
CASSQLVSAAENYGYTF
TGCGCCAGCAGCCAACTCGTTAGCGCGGCAGAGAACTATGGCTACACCTTC